This passage covers 8 T cell receptor beta chains from one sample sequenced in a study of blood T cell repertoires in COVID-19. Sequencing was performed with immunoSEQ multiplex PCR; in TCRdb, only in-frame clones are kept and a portion is missing. The sample holds roughly 250,000 clones, roughly 84% seen once. The sequenced material came from peripheral blood. The receptors stem from a person aged 70 to 85 with COVID-19, enrolled during active disease.

The V and J genes are TRBV6-1 and TRBJ1-5; D not certain. V lost 2 bases to trimming and J lost 4 bases, with 12 bases between them. CDR1 is MNHNS and CDR2 is SASEGT in the germline V gene. This CDR3 region has 15 residues. CDR3 DNA: TGTGCCAGCAGTGAACGCTATCCCCAAAATCAGCCCCAGCATTTT. It is translated as CASSERYPQNQPQHF.

As DNA, the CDR3 is TGCGCCAGCAGCTCCCACGTACTAGCGGGGGGGGCCAATGAGCAGTTCTTC. Translating it yields CASSSHVLAGGANEQFF. This sequence joins TRBV4-1 and TRBJ2-1; 13 bases are shared with TRBD2. J gave up 6 bases and V 5 bases, and 10 bases lay outside the gene matches. This CDR3 region has 17 residues. In germline, CDR1 is MGHRA, CDR2 YSYEKL.

V gene TRBV7-2 combines with J gene TRBJ1-6, with D possibly matching TRBD1 (5 bases). Trimming cost V 6 bases and J 9 bases, with 15 bases left between them. CDR3 length: 14 amino acids. Germline V gene sequence: CDR1 SGHTA, CDR2 FQGNSA. The CDR3 bases are TGTGCCAGCAGGGCCGGGGGGTATGGTTCACCCCTCCACTTT. This codes for CASRAGGYGSPLHF.

This rearrangement joins TRBV5-1 to TRBJ1-6; D perhaps matches TRBD1 (5 bases). The CDR3 is 15 amino acids. Between the trimmed V and J ends, which lost 4 bases and 4 bases, there was a span of 12 bases. Germline V gene sequence: CDR1 SGHRS, CDR2 YFSETQ. The CDR3 DNA follows: TGCGCCAGCAGCACCGCAGGGATTTATAATTCACCCCTCCACTTT. This translates into CASSTAGIYNSPLHF. Looking up the rest from reference TRBV5-1 and TRBJ1-6 gives the full variable domain: KAGVTQTPRYLIKTRGQQVTLSCSPISGHRSVSWYQQTPGQGLQFLFEYFSETQRNKGNFPGRFSGRQFSNSRSEMNVSTLELGDSALYLCASSTAGIYNSPLHFGNGTRLTVT.

This sequence joins TRBV11-2 and TRBJ2-3; D unclear. V lost 0 bases and J lost 4, with 5 bases in between. Per the germline V gene, CDR1 is SGHAT and CDR2 is FQNNGV. There are 13 residues in the CDR3. In nucleotides, the CDR3 is TGTGCCAGCAGCTTAGATCACTCAGATACGCAGTATTTT. It specifies CASSLDHSDTQYF.

The rearrangement joins TRBV4-3 to TRBJ1-1; 7 bases are shared with TRBD1. Trimming at V came to 4 bases and at J to 4 bases, leaving 6 bases not matched to a gene. The CDR3 length is 14 residues. CDR1 is LGHNA, CDR2 YSLEER, per germline. For the CDR3, the DNA is TGCGCCAGCAGCCGAAACAGGGGTGCCACTGAAGCTTTCTTT. Residues: CASSRNRGATEAFF.

This chain connects TRBV30 to TRBJ1-1; D is possibly TRBD1 (5 bases). The CDR3 spans 13 residues. In germline, CDR1 is GTSNPN, CDR2 SVGIG (reference sequence). V gave up 0 bases and J gave up 5 bases, with 10 bases separating them. CDR3 in DNA: TGTGCCTGGAGTGTTTGGGGGGGGACTGAAGCTTTCTTT. It codes for CAWSVWGGTEAFF.

The chain links TRBV9 to TRBJ2-3; TRBD2 aligns across 12 bases. CDR1 and CDR2 (germline): SGDLS, YYNGEE. Trimming took 0 bases from V and 3 from J; bases not matched to a gene: 8. This CDR3 is built from 18 residues. CDR3 sequence: CASSVGLAGVGMTDTQYF. For the CDR3, the DNA is TGTGCCAGCAGCGTAGGACTAGCGGGGGTGGGCATGACAGATACGCAGTATTTT.